The clone carrying this TCR beta chain is classed as large. Its antigen is currently unknown. This same CDR3 is encoded by further DNA sequences in the sample. This record belongs to a study of metastatic and nonmetastatic thyroid tumors. Study-level background: From malignant and benign thyroid patients, repertoires in blood and in tumor or nodule tissue were compared. Points from the study as a whole: Relative to benign nodules, malignant thyroid tumors were reportedly characterized by significantly elevated TCR beta diversity in blood and tumor.

This CDR3 has 14 residues. Losses at the gene ends were 4 bases for V and 5 bases for J; bases not matched to a gene: 7. The germline V gene has CDR1 SNHLY and CDR2 FYNNEI. Nobody among the patients had been given any treatment before thyroid surgery. Original analysis: A classifier for distant metastasis in papillary thyroid cancer was constructed using CDR3 differences observed across clinicopathological groups. MiXCR was used by TCRdb to re-call the PCR reads. Here the V and J calls rest on TCRdb's processing, not on the authors' analysis. The data contain over 30,000 clones, 6% to 9.5% of them seen just once; the ten biggest clones take up 35% to 50%.

The rearrangement joins TRBV2 to TRBJ2-5, with 7 nucleotides matching TRBD1. The sequence derives from a female donor with papillary thyroid cancer or a benign thyroid nodule (not recorded which). Some clones in this sample may be carry-over from other donors' samples. The sample consisted of blood. CDR3 region: CASSGTGSGETQYF. CDR3 coding DNA: TGTGCCAGCAGTGGGACAGGATCAGGGGAGACCCAGTACTTC.